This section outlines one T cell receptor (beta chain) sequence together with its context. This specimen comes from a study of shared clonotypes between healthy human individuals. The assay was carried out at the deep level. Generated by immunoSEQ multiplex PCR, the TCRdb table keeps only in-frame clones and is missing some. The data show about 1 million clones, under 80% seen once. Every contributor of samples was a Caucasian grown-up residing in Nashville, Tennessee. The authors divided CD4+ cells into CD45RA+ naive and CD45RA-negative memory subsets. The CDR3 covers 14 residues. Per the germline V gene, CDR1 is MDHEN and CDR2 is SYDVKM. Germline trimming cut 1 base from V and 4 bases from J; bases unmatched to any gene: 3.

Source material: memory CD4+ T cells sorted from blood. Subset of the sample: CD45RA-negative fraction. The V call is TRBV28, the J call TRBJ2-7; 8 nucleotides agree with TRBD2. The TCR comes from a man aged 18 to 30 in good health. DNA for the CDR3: TGTGCCAGCAGTTTATTCGGGGGGGTTTACGAGCAGTACTTC. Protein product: CASSLFGGVYEQYF.